The 26 T cell receptor beta chains in this list originate from one sample, sequenced in a study of blood T cells in healthy people across ages. A J-beta primer mix and a sample-barcoded 5' primer were used in a second PCR of roughly 6 to 11 cycles. TCRdb re-called the 5' RACE reads with MiXCR, one entry per CDR3 protein. The sample includes roughly 930,000 distinct CDR3 sequences, roughly 52% seen only once; the top ten take 13%. The specimen sequenced was blood. These receptors were taken from a man younger than 40 in good health.

V and J are TRBV12-3 or TRBV12-4 and TRBJ2-7; D is tentatively TRBD1 or TRBD2 (5 bases each). Trimming left V 5 bases short and J 5 bases short, with 16 bases between. CDR3 size: 14 residues. CDR3 DNA sequence: TGTGCCAGCAGTCTGGGACCGGAGCGGCACGAGCAGTACTTC. Protein product: CASSLGPERHEQYF.

The gene calls are TRBV29-1 and TRBJ1-2; weak D call: TRBD1 (5 bases). Germline V gene lookup returns CDR1 SQVTM and CDR2 ANQGSEA. The V gene lost 6 bases and the J gene lost 1 base, with 12 bases spanning the gap. The CDR3 loop spans 13 amino acids. The CDR3 nucleotides are TGCAGCGTAGCAGGGTATAGTAACTATGGCTACACCTTC. This encodes CSVAGYSNYGYTF.

V is TRBV30 and J is TRBJ2-3; D is uncertain. The CDR3 sequence is 12 residues long. Trimming took off 2 bases at V and 2 bases at J, with 5 bases between the two ends. Germline CDR1 is GTSNPN and CDR2 is SVGIG (reference sequence). The CDR3 here is CAWSIFTDTQYF. The DNA for the CDR3 is TGTGCCTGGAGTATTTTCACAGATACGCAGTATTTT.

The chain is built from TRBV29-1 and TRBJ1-6; 8 bases fit TRBD1. From germline, CDR1 is SQVTM and CDR2 ANQGSEA. J was trimmed by 11 bases and V by 4 bases; bases with no gene match: 10. The CDR3 sequence is 14 residues long. CDR3 protein: CSVGTGNWNPPLHF. The CDR3 DNA is TGCAGCGTTGGGACAGGGAATTGGAATCCACCCCTCCACTTT.

This clonotype was recorded at least ten times. This sequence joins TRBV12-3 or TRBV12-4 and TRBJ2-7, with D maybe TRBD1 (6 bases). This CDR3 is built from 13 residues. Trimming stripped 5 bases from V and 5 bases from J, with 13 bases between. The CDR3 DNA reads as TGTGCCAGCAGTGTGGGGGCCTACGACGAGCAGTACTTC. Residues: CASSVGAYDEQYF.

This clonotype was counted between two and nine times. This chain uses TRBV27 with TRBJ2-7; 9 positions match TRBD1. The CDR3 is made up of 14 amino acids. J gave up 0 bases and V 7 bases, and 4 bases lay outside the gene matches. Germline V gene data show CDR1 as MNHEY and CDR2 as SMNVEV (reference sequence). This CDR3 is CASNDRGFSYEQYF. DNA of the CDR3: TGTGCCAGCAATGACAGGGGGTTCTCCTACGAGCAGTACTTC.

CDR3 region: CASRRDRVEGYTF. In DNA form, the CDR3 reads TGTGCCAGCAGGCGGGACAGGGTTGAAGGCTACACCTTC. This chain connects TRBV28 to TRBJ1-2; 9 positions agree with TRBD1. Germline V CDR1 and CDR2: MDHEN, SYDVKM. The CDR3 length is 13 residues. Trimming at V came to 6 bases and at J to 8 bases, leaving 7 bases not matched to a gene.

Remarks on this clonotype: This could be a read error, since a much larger clone is one nucleotide away. The chain couples TRBV29-1 to TRBJ2-5; D possibly corresponds to TRBD1 (6 bases). Trimming cost V 5 bases and J 0 bases, with 7 bases left between them. CDR1 is SQVTM, CDR2 ANQGSEA, per germline. The CDR3 sequence is 12 residues long. The CDR3 coding sequence is TGCAGCGTTAACAGGGACCAAGAGACCCAGTACTTC. It codes for CSVNRDQETQYF.

The CDR3 DNA reads TGTGCCAGCAGATCCTACAGGGGGGGAGGCAATCAGCCCCAGCATTTT. Protein: CASRSYRGGGNQPQHF. The rearrangement joins TRBV5-6 to TRBJ1-5; TRBD1 agrees at 8 bases. Germline assignment: CDR1 SGHDT and CDR2 YYEEEE. V lost 5 bases to trimming and J lost 2 bases; unmatched junction nucleotides: 9. The CDR3 covers 16 residues.

This chain joins TRBV6-5 and TRBJ2-5; D uncertain. Trimming pared 8 bases from V and 0 bases from J, leaving 7 bases between. The CDR3 has 12 amino acids. Germline CDR1 is MNHEY and CDR2 is SVGAGI. The chain's CDR3 is CASGQNQETQYF. The CDR3 DNA reads TGTGCCAGCGGGCAGAACCAAGAGACCCAGTACTTC.

V is TRBV4-3 and J is TRBJ1-2, with D maybe TRBD1 (6 bases). The germline V gene has CDR1 LGHNA and CDR2 YSLEER. Trimming took 0 bases from V and 7 from J, leaving 15 bases between them. The CDR3 is 15 amino acids. The CDR3 nucleotides read TGCGCCAGCAGCCAAGAATTGGGGGCTCACCGTGGCTACACCTTC. It is translated as CASSQELGAHRGYTF.

A word on this clonotype: This clone may be a read error of a much larger clone one base away. The chain combines TRBV20-1 with TRBJ2-3; D is ambiguous. Germline V gives CDR1 DFQATT, CDR2 SNEGSKA (reference sequence). The CDR3 runs 13 residues. Trimming left V 6 bases short and J 11 bases short, with 21 bases between. The CDR3 DNA sequence: TGCAGTGCACTACCGATGGGCAGGAAAGAGCAGTATTTT. It yields the protein CSALPMGRKEQYF.

This clonotype was counted at least ten times. With a much larger clone just one base away, this may be a read error. The chain employs TRBV5-1 and TRBJ2-5; TRBD2 matches at 12 bases. The CDR3 length is 15 residues. CDR1 and CDR2 (germline): SGHRS, YFSETQ. J lost 11 bases, V lost 4 bases, and 12 bases had no gene match. The CDR3 coding sequence is TGCGCCAGCAGCCTAACTAGCGGGGGGCAGGATGAGCAGTACTTC. Amino acids: CASSLTSGGQDEQYF.

This clonotype was detected only a few times. As DNA, the CDR3 is TGCGCCAGCAGCCACCGAGACATGGGCAATCAGCCCCAGCATTTT. Amino acids: CASSHRDMGNQPQHF. The chain uses TRBV4-1 and TRBJ1-5, with D hard to call. The CDR3 sequence is 15 residues long. Germline V lookup: CDR1 MGHRA, CDR2 YSYEKL. V lost 3 bases to trimming and J lost 2 bases, with 11 bases between them.

This clonotype was counted only a few times. This rearrangement joins TRBV6-1 to TRBJ2-5; 9 bases are a match to TRBD2. This CDR3 comprises 16 residues. CDR1 is MNHNS, CDR2 SASEGT, per germline. With 5 bases clipped from V and 3 bases from J, the junction kept 10 bases outside the gene matches. The CDR3 nucleotides read TGTGCCAGCAGTCAGAATTCAGCGGGGGGAGAAGAGACCCAGTACTTC. Its protein product is CASSQNSAGGEETQYF.

This clonotype appeared a few times. V is TRBV29-1 and J is TRBJ1-2; TRBD1 agrees at 11 bases. V lost 6 bases to trimming and J lost 6 bases; unmatched junction nucleotides: 6. The V gene's germline CDR1 is SQVTM and CDR2 ANQGSEA. The CDR3 covers 13 residues. The CDR3 protein is CSVLGQGDDGYTF. The CDR3, as DNA: TGCAGCGTCCTGGGACAGGGGGATGATGGCTACACCTTC.

This clonotype was picked up a small number of times. This chain connects TRBV20-1 to TRBJ1-2, with a possible D match to TRBD1 (5 bases). CDR3 length: 16 amino acids. The germline CDR1 and CDR2 sequences are DFQATT and SNEGSKA (reference sequence). Trimming stripped 4 bases from V and 8 bases from J, with 26 bases between. The CDR3 loop is CSANPDSGRLFGGYTF. The CDR3 coding sequence is TGCAGTGCTAACCCCGACAGCGGGCGGTTGTTTGGGGGCTACACCTTC.

The chain recombines TRBV19 with TRBJ2-1; TRBD2 matches 12 bases. This CDR3 is built from 15 residues. The junction had 11 bases not matched to a gene; V was cut back by 10 bases and J by 7 bases. Germline values: CDR1 LNHDA, CDR2 SQIVND (reference sequence). CDR3 sequence reads: CATCTLAGGRNEQFF. CDR3 DNA: TGTGCCACCTGCACTCTAGCGGGGGGGCGGAATGAGCAGTTCTTC. Variable domain in full (rest from reference TRBV19 and TRBJ2-1): DGGITQSPKYLFRKEGQNVTLSCEQNLNHDAMYWYRQDPGQGLRLIYYSQIVNDFQKGDIAEGYSVSREKKESFPLTVTSAQKNPTAFYLCATCTLAGGRNEQFFGPGTRLTVL.

This clonotype was observed a single time. The rearrangement uses TRBV6-5 and TRBJ2-1, with 8 bases that match TRBD2. Trimming took 5 bases from V and 2 from J; bases not matched to a gene: 8. The CDR3 spans 16 residues. Germline V CDR1 and CDR2: MNHEY, SVGAGI. In DNA form, the CDR3 reads TGTGCCAGCAGTAAACTCAGCGGGGGAACCTACAATGAGCAGTTCTTC. Protein sequence: CASSKLSGGTYNEQFF.

This clonotype was found a few times. This chain uses TRBV5-1 with TRBJ2-2, with D unresolved. Looked up from germline, CDR1 is SGHRS and CDR2 is YFSETQ. V dropped 1 base and J dropped 1 base, with 14 bases sitting between them. The CDR3 runs 17 residues. The CDR3 loop reads CASSLFSQSVNTGELFF. The CDR3 DNA follows: TGCGCCAGCAGCTTGTTTTCACAGAGCGTGAACACCGGGGAGCTGTTTTTT.

CDR3 residues: CASRTAPTKGGDWLYTF. For the CDR3, the DNA is TGTGCCAGCAGAACGGCCCCGACAAAGGGAGGAGATTGGCTATACACCTTC. This chain links TRBV7-2 with TRBJ1-2; D gene ambiguous. Trimming took off 6 bases at V and 11 bases at J, with 31 bases between the two ends. Germline V gives CDR1 SGHTA, CDR2 FQGNSA. This CDR3 region has 17 residues. Combining the CDR3 with reference TRBV7-2 and TRBJ1-2 gives the whole variable domain GAGVSQSPSNKVTEKGKDVELRCDPISGHTALYWYRQSLGQGLEFLIYFQGNSAPDKSGLPSDRFSAERTGGSVSTLTIQRTQQEDSAVYLCASRTAPTKGGDWLYTFGSGTRLTVV.

About this clonotype: The conserved final phenylalanine or tryptophan is absent from the CDR3, which likely points to a read error. V gene TRBV25-1 combines with J gene TRBJ2-5, with D possibly called TRBD1 or TRBD2 (5 bases each). V lost 5 bases to trimming and J lost 2 bases, with 15 bases between them. The germline CDR1 and CDR2 sequences are MGHDK and SYGVNS. This CDR3 is built from 15 residues. CDR3: CASSTYGTAQETQYL. CDR3 nucleotide sequence: TGTGCCAGCAGTACCTATGGGACGGCTCAAGAGACCCAGTACTTA.

This clonotype has a single count. This chain joins TRBV2 and TRBJ1-3; the D gene is possibly TRBD1 (5 bases). The CDR3 loop spans 11 amino acids. Per germline, CDR1 SNHLY and CDR2 FYNNEI. V shed 5 bases and J shed 8 bases, with 7 bases lying between them. The CDR3 nucleotides read TGTGCCAGCAGTTTGGGGGACACCATATATTTT. Its protein product is CASSLGDTIYF.

This rearrangement joins TRBV11-1 to TRBJ2-5; D ambiguous. The V and J ends lost 2 bases and 13 bases respectively, with 23 bases between them. Germline CDR1 SGHAT, CDR2 FQDESV (reference sequence). This CDR3 has 15 amino acids. The CDR3 reads CASSLWQSETYERYF. The CDR3 bases are TGTGCCAGCAGCTTATGGCAATCGGAGACCTACGAGCGGTACTTC.

The chain has TRBV25-1 and TRBJ1-2; D is perhaps TRBD1 (6 bases). Germline V gives CDR1 MGHDK, CDR2 SYGVNS. Trimming removed 2 bases at V and 3 bases at J, with 22 bases between. This CDR3 is 18 amino acids long. As DNA, the CDR3 is TGTGCCAGCAGTGAAGCTCCGGGACATCACCCTGGGGACTATGGCTACACCTTC. Translating it yields CASSEAPGHHPGDYGYTF.

The chain couples TRBV30 to TRBJ1-1, with D uncertain. V was shortened by 0 bases and J by 8 bases, with 10 bases between the two germline ends. Germline-derived CDR1 and CDR2 are GTSNPN and SVGIG (reference sequence). The CDR3 length is 12 residues. The CDR3 nucleotides read TGTGCCTGGAGTGTACAAACCCGGGAAGCTTTCTTT. Translation: CAWSVQTREAFF.